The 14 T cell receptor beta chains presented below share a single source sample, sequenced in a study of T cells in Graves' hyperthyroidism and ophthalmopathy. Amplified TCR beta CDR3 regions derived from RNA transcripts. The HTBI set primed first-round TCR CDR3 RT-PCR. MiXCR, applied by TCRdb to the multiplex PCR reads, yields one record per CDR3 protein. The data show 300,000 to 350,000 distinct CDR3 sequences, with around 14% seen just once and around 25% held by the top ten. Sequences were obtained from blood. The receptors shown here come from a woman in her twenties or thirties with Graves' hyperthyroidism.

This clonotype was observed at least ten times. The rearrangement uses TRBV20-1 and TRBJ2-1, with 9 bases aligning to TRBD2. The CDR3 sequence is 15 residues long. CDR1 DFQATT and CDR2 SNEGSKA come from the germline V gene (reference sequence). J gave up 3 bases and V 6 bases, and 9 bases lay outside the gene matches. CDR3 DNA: TGCAGTGCCATGCACCTGACTAGCGGCTACAATGAGCAGTTCTTC. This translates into CSAMHLTSGYNEQFF.

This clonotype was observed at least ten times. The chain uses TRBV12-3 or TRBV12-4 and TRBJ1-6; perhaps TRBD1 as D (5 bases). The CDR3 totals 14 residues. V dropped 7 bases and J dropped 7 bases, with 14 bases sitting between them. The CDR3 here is CASTPGPENSPLHF. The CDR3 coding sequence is TGTGCCAGCACTCCAGGGCCGGAGAATTCACCCCTCCACTTT.

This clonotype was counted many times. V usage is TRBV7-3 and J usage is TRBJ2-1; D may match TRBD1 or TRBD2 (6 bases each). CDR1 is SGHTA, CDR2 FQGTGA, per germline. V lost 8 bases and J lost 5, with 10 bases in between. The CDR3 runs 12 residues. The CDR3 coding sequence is TGTGCCAGCTCGGGGGCCGACAATGAGCAGTTCTTC. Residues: CASSGADNEQFF.

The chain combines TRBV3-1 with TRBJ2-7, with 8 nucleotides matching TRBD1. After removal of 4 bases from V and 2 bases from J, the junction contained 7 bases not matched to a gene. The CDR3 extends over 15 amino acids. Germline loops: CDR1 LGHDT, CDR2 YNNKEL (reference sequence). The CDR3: CASSPRAGGAYEQYF. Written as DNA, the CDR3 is TGTGCCAGCAGCCCCAGGGCAGGGGGCGCCTACGAGCAGTACTTC.

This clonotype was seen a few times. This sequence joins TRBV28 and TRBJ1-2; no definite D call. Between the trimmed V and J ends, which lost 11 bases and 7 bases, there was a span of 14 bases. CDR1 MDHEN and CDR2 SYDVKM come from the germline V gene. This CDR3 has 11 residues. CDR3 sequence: CAAEFVSGYTF. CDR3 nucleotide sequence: TGTGCCGCTGAATTTGTGTCTGGCTACACCTTC.

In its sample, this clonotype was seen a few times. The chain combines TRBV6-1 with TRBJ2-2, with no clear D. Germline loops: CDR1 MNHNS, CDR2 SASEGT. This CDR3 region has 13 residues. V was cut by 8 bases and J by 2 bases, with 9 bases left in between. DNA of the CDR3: TGTGCCAGCGTGACATACAACACCGGGGAGCTGTTTTTT. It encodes CASVTYNTGELFF.

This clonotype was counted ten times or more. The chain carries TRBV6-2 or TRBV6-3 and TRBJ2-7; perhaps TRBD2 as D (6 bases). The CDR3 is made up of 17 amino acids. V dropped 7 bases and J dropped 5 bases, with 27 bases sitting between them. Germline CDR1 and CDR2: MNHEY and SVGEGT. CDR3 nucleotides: TGTGCCAGCATCGGGCCTCTCAAGGCGGGACGGTCTAACGAGCAGTACTTC. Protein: CASIGPLKAGRSNEQYF.

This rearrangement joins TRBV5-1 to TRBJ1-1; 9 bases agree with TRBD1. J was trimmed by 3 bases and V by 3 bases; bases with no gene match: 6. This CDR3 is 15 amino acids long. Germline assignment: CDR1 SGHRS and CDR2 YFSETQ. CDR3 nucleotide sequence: TGCGCCAGCAGCTGGGACACAGGGGGCTACACTGAAGCTTTCTTT. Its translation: CASSWDTGGYTEAFF.

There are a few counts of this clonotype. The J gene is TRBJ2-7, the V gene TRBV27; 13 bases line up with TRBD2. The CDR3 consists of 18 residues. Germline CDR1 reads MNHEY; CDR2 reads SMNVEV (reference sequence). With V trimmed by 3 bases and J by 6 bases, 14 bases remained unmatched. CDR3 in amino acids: CASSLVTSGRPGFAEQYF. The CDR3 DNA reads TGTGCCAGCAGTTTGGTGACTAGCGGGAGGCCAGGGTTCGCCGAGCAGTACTTC.

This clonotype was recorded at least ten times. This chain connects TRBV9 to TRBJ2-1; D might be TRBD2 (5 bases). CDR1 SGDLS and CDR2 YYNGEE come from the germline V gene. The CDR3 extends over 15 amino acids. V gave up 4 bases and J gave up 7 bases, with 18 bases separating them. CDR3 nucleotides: TGTGCCAGCAGCTCCGGCCGGACTGTCGGAAATGAGCAGTTCTTC. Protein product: CASSSGRTVGNEQFF.

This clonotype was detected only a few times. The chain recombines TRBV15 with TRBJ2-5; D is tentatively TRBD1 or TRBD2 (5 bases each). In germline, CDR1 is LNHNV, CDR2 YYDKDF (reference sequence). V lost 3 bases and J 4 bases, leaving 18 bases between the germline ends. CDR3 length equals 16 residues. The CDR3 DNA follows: TGTGCCACCAGCAGTGGTCCGCGGGCAGGGCGAGAGACCCAGTACTTC. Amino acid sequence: CATSSGPRAGRETQYF.

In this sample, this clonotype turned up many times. CDR3 coding DNA: TGCAGTGCCGGGACTAGCGCCTACGAGCAGTACTTC. It encodes CSAGTSAYEQYF. V and J are TRBV20-1 and TRBJ2-7; 10 bases agree with TRBD2. With V trimmed by 6 bases and J by 2 bases, 1 base remained unmatched. The CDR3 extends over 12 amino acids. CDR1 is DFQATT and CDR2 is SNEGSKA in the germline V gene (reference sequence).

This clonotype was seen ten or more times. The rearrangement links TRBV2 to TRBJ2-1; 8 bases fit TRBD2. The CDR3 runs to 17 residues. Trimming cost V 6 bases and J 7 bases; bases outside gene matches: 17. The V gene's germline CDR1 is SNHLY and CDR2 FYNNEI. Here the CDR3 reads CASRPLILAAGQNEQFF. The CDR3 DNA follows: TGTGCCAGCAGACCCTTGATACTAGCGGCGGGCCAAAATGAGCAGTTCTTC.

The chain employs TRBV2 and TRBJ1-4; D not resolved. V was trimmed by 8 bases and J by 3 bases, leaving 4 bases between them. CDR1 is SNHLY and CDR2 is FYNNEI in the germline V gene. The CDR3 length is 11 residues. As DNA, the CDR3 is TGTGCCAGCGTAGCTAATGAAAAACTGTTTTTT. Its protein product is CASVANEKLFF.